The 20 T cell receptor beta chains below all came from one sample that was sequenced in a study of Graves' ophthalmopathy and Graves' hyperthyroidism. RNA transcripts served as template for amplifying TCR beta CDR3 sequences. Investigators did first-round RT-PCR with HTBI primers, then second-round multiplex PCR. TCRdb re-called the multiplex PCR reads through MiXCR, storing one row per CDR3 protein. The profile covers hundreds of thousands of distinct CDR3 sequences, with around 42% appearing a single time and over 40% taken by the ten largest. Sequenced: peripheral blood. These receptors came from an adult man with Graves' ophthalmopathy.

The chain employs TRBV27 and TRBJ2-7; the D call may be TRBD1 or TRBD2 (5 bases each). Germline loops: CDR1 MNHEY, CDR2 SMNVEV (reference sequence). V gave up 9 bases and J gave up 5 bases, with 11 bases separating them. The CDR3 is 11 amino acids. CDR3 sequence reads: CARSLGDEQYF. CDR3 DNA: TGTGCCAGGTCTTTGGGGGACGAGCAGTACTTC.

The rearrangement joins TRBV5-6 to TRBJ2-7, with TRBD1 identical over 9 bases. Germline V lookup: CDR1 SGHDT, CDR2 YYEEEE. With 4 bases clipped from V and 6 bases from J, the junction kept 8 bases outside the gene matches. The CDR3 is 14 amino acids. The CDR3 loop reads CASSLWDRAGEQYF. CDR3 DNA sequence: TGTGCCAGCAGCCTCTGGGACAGGGCTGGCGAGCAGTACTTC.

In this sample, this clonotype turned up many times. A read error may account for a junction end that differs from germline. The chain combines TRBV7-3 with TRBJ1-4; 9 nucleotides match TRBD1. The V gene's germline CDR1 is SGHTA and CDR2 FQGTGA. There are 13 residues in the CDR3. The CDR3 nucleotides read TGTGCTAGCAGCCGGGACAGGGACGAAAAACTGTTTTTT. Translation: CASSRDRDEKLFF.

This clonotype was counted only a few times. This chain connects TRBV15 to TRBJ2-2, with D unresolved. Between the trimmed V and J ends, which lost 0 bases and 6 bases, there was a span of 5 bases. This CDR3 spans 13 amino acids. Germline V gene lookup returns CDR1 LNHNV and CDR2 YYDKDF (reference sequence). The CDR3 DNA is TGTGCCACCAGCAGAGAGGGTTCCGGGGAGCTGTTTTTT. Its protein is CATSREGSGELFF.

Only a few counts were recorded for this clonotype. The chain recombines TRBV7-2 with TRBJ1-2; D uncertain. Trimming removed 5 bases from V and 8 bases from J, with 21 bases in between. CDR3 length: 15 amino acids. CDR1 and CDR2 (germline): SGHTA, FQGNSA. CDR3 sequence: CASSDRTDAVRGYTF. The CDR3 bases are TGTGCCAGCAGCGATAGGACGGATGCCGTTCGGGGCTACACCTTC.

The rearrangement joins TRBV9 to TRBJ2-5, with TRBD2 matching over 7 bases. Germline V gene lookup returns CDR1 SGDLS and CDR2 YYNGEE. CDR3 length: 14 amino acids. The junction had 3 bases not matched to a gene; V was cut back by 0 bases and J by 4 bases. The CDR3 is CASSVEAGLETQYF. CDR3 coding DNA: TGTGCCAGCAGCGTAGAAGCGGGACTAGAGACCCAGTACTTC.

The chain uses TRBV29-1 and TRBJ1-1; possibly TRBD1 for D (5 bases). The V gene lost 6 bases and the J gene lost 0 bases, with 11 bases spanning the gap. Per germline, CDR1 SQVTM and CDR2 ANQGSEA. The length of the CDR3 is 13 residues. The DNA of the CDR3 is TGCAGCGTAGGACAAGATATGAACACTGAAGCTTTCTTT. Translation: CSVGQDMNTEAFF.

The chain employs TRBV7-9 and TRBJ2-5; 9 bases are shared with TRBD2. V was pared by 3 bases and J by 11 bases, with 10 bases of the junction left unmatched. This CDR3 is 14 amino acids long. Germline lookup yields CDR1 SEHNR and CDR2 FQNEAQ (reference sequence). CDR3 protein: CASSFPVAGAMQYF. The CDR3 DNA sequence: TGTGCCAGCAGCTTCCCGGTAGCGGGGGCGATGCAGTACTTC.

This clonotype was seen at least ten times. V gene TRBV25-1 combines with J gene TRBJ1-6, with D possibly matching TRBD1 (5 bases). Deletions cut 3 bases from V and 13 bases from J, with 19 bases between. Germline V lookup: CDR1 MGHDK, CDR2 SYGVNS. The CDR3 consists of 15 residues. The CDR3 DNA is TGTGCCAGCAGTGATGGGGGGGGGAGTAGGGCGCCCCTCCACTTT. This sequence encodes CASSDGGGSRAPLHF.

This clonotype has a count of ten or more. The V gene is TRBV5-1, the J gene TRBJ1-1; no clear D gene. V was shortened by 1 base and J by 1 base, with 11 bases between the two germline ends. Germline V gene sequence: CDR1 SGHRS, CDR2 YFSETQ. The CDR3 has 15 amino acids. The CDR3 bases are TGCGCCAGCAGCTTGAATCCAGGAAGGAACACTGAAGCTTTCTTT. As protein: CASSLNPGRNTEAFF.

The gene calls are TRBV15 and TRBJ1-1, with D maybe TRBD1 (5 bases). Per the germline V gene, CDR1 is LNHNV and CDR2 is YYDKDF (reference sequence). Trimming stripped 2 bases from V and 1 base from J, with 11 bases between. This CDR3 region has 15 residues. CDR3 sequence reads: CATSRSGRANTEAFF. Here the CDR3 DNA reads TGTGCCACCAGCAGATCGGGACGGGCGAACACTGAAGCTTTCTTT.

The chain joins TRBV20-1 to TRBJ2-5, with TRBD2 matching 9 bases. CDR3 length equals 17 residues. CDR1 is DFQATT, CDR2 SNEGSKA, per germline (reference sequence). V was clipped by 0 bases and J by 11 bases; unmatched bases: 19. In DNA, the CDR3 is TGCAGTGCTAGAGATCTGAATCTAGCGGGGAGGACGGATACGCAGTACTTC. It codes for CSARDLNLAGRTDTQYF.

There are a few counts of this clonotype. The chain has TRBV10-3 and TRBJ2-7, with TRBD1 matching over 8 bases. The J segment lost 0 bases and the V segment lost 6 bases, leaving 7 bases of the junction unmatched. This CDR3 is 15 amino acids long. Germline-derived CDR1 and CDR2 are ENHRY and SYGVKD. The CDR3 DNA reads TGTGCCATCAGCCATGGGACAGGTATCTCCTACGAGCAGTACTTC. Amino acid sequence: CAISHGTGISYEQYF.

This clonotype was seen many times. The chain couples TRBV10-3 to TRBJ1-2; D ambiguous. Germline V gives CDR1 ENHRY, CDR2 SYGVKD. V was trimmed by 1 base and J by 6 bases, leaving 9 bases between them. This CDR3 comprises 13 residues. CDR3 loop: CAISELQVDGYTF. The CDR3 nucleotides read TGTGCCATCAGTGAGTTGCAGGTGGATGGCTACACCTTC.

J is TRBJ1-5 and V is TRBV12-3 or TRBV12-4; possible D gene TRBD1, 5 bases. V lost 5 bases, J lost 2 bases, and 10 bases lay in between. The CDR3 is made up of 14 amino acids. The CDR3 loop reads CASSPGHGNQPQHF. The DNA for the CDR3 is TGTGCCAGCAGTCCAGGGCATGGCAATCAGCCCCAGCATTTT.

This clonotype was picked up a small number of times. The genes are TRBV24-1 and TRBJ1-1, with 9 bases that match TRBD1. Germline V gene sequence: CDR1 KGHDR, CDR2 SFDVKD. This CDR3 region has 14 residues. V shed 1 base and J 10 bases; nucleotides not matched to a gene: 6. The CDR3 DNA reads TGTGCCACCAGTGATTTCAGGGGGACAGGGACAGCTTTCTTT. This translates into CATSDFRGTGTAFF.

This clonotype was found many times. The V and J genes are TRBV24-1 and TRBJ2-6, with D unresolved. There are 15 residues in the CDR3. Deletions cut 5 bases from V and 0 bases from J, with 7 bases between. Looked up from germline, CDR1 is KGHDR and CDR2 is SFDVKD. For the CDR3, the DNA is TGTGCCACCAGTGCCAGCGTCTCTGGGGCCAACGTCCTGACTTTC. It specifies CATSASVSGANVLTF.

The rearrangement links TRBV12-3 or TRBV12-4 to TRBJ2-5, with D possibly matching TRBD2 (7 bases). There are 15 residues in the CDR3. Trimming left V 5 bases short and J 5 bases short, with 18 bases between. The CDR3 here is CASSQVVGGAETQYF. The CDR3, as DNA: TGTGCCAGCAGTCAGGTGGTTGGGGGGGCGGAGACCCAGTACTTC.

V and J are TRBV15 and TRBJ1-1, with a possible D match to TRBD1 (5 bases). The CDR3 contains 14 residues. V was shortened by 0 bases and J by 5 bases, with 10 bases between the two germline ends. CDR1 and CDR2 from the germline V gene are LNHNV and YYDKDF (reference sequence). The CDR3 coding sequence is TGTGCCACCAGCAGAGACAGGGATTGGACTGAAGCTTTCTTT. The encoded protein is CATSRDRDWTEAFF. Combining the CDR3 with reference TRBV15 and TRBJ1-1 gives the whole variable domain DAMVIQNPRYQVTQFGKPVTLSCSQTLNHNVMYWYQQKSSQAPKLLFHYYDKDFNNEADTPDNFQSRRPNTSFCFLDIRSPGLGDTAMYLCATSRDRDWTEAFFGQGTRLTVV.

This clonotype appeared a few times. The junction shows a germline mismatch at one end, possibly a read error. The chain couples TRBV7-9 to TRBJ2-7; no firm D call. The CDR3 has 12 amino acids. Germline CDR1 reads SEHNR; CDR2 reads FQNEAQ (reference sequence). The CDR3 loop is CASSSLGDEQYF. The DNA for the CDR3 is TGTGCTAGCAGCTCGCTAGGCGACGAGCAGTACTTC. Drawing the rest from reference TRBV7-9 and TRBJ2-7, the complete variable domain is DTGVSQNPRHKITKRGQNVTFRCDPISEHNRLYWYRQTLGQGPEFLTYFQNEAQLEKSRLLSDRFSAERPKGSFSTLEIQRTEQGDSAMYLCASSSLGDEQYFGPGTRLTVT.